These T cell receptor beta chains were read from a single sample in a study of early T cells in non-severe SARS-CoV-2 infection. TCRdb itself ran the 5' RACE reads through MiXCR, one entry per CDR3 protein. Here the sample spans about 80,000 distinct CDR3 sequences, 10% to 15% being singletons. This specimen was whole blood, taken at baseline. The source of these receptors is an adult who was a healthcare worker with PCR-confirmed SARS-CoV-2 infection or an uninfected control (not recorded which). The donor label of this sample is uncertain. Both conserved end residues are part of each CDR3.

CDR3 protein: CSALDTLSTDTQYF; V gene: TRBV20-1
CDR3 protein: CSPSGNQETQYF; V gene: TRBV20-1
CDR3 protein: CASSPSQDTYNEQFF; V gene: TRBV5-4
CDR3 protein: CASSVVGSGRGTQYF; V gene: TRBV9
CDR3 protein: CASSFTPGEQYF; V gene: TRBV12-3/TRBV12-4
CDR3 protein: CASSYYRRWSSNTEAFF; V gene: TRBV5-1
CDR3 protein: CASSLGLAAPLTGELFF; V gene: TRBV7-8
CDR3 protein: CASSVDSTGELFF; V gene: TRBV2
CDR3 protein: CASSLGDNEQFF; V gene: TRBV5-5
CDR3 protein: CSARARDRGHEAFF; V gene: TRBV20-1
CDR3 protein: CASSVGGTGGYEQYF; V gene: TRBV9
CDR3 protein: CASRSSGTPLAHGYTF; V gene: TRBV12-3/TRBV12-4
CDR3 protein: CASSLAPQVRRHAFF; V gene: TRBV7-9
CDR3 protein: CASNPPGGETQYF; V gene: TRBV2
CDR3 protein: CASSLAGYQETQYF; V gene: TRBV7-7
CDR3 protein: CASSPDRGGGYTF; V gene: TRBV7-3
CDR3 protein: CASSLAEVNTEAFF; V gene: TRBV5-6
CDR3 protein: CATSLGFTYEQYF; V gene: TRBV5-1
CDR3 protein: CASSRDRVGNTQYF; V gene: TRBV11-1
CDR3 protein: CASNPRDRQETQYF; V gene: TRBV7-8
CDR3 protein: CSVAYGQGDGYTF; V gene: TRBV29-1
CDR3 protein: CASSRRLAGTYEQYF; V gene: TRBV5-6
CDR3 protein: CASSDSGTSLFNEQFF; V gene: TRBV6-4
CDR3 protein: CASTPWATEAFF; V gene: TRBV7-8
CDR3 protein: CASSPQHGGQETQYF; V gene: TRBV18
CDR3 protein: CASSPPWFPGAEETQYF; V gene: TRBV18
CDR3 protein: CASSQVNLAGPVTQYF; V gene: TRBV4-2
CDR3 protein: CASSLADTYNEQFF; V gene: TRBV7-6
CDR3 protein: CASSQGLSQGRHEAFF; V gene: TRBV4-2
CDR3 protein: CASSPRGSLMNTEAFF; V gene: TRBV18
CDR3 protein: CSVAVRVEAFF; V gene: TRBV29-1
CDR3 protein: CASSLNEHPSYNEQFF; V gene: TRBV7-3
CDR3 protein: CSAWRGGEDTQYF; V gene: TRBV20-1
CDR3 protein: CASSLAGTQETQYF; V gene: TRBV7-2
CDR3 protein: CASSNFPPGQGARSGNTIYF; V gene: TRBV6-5
CDR3 protein: CASSYSTRGSHNEQFF; V gene: TRBV6-2/TRBV6-3
CDR3 protein: CASSPTGQANYGYTF; V gene: TRBV18
CDR3 protein: CASSPSGGAGFF; V gene: TRBV14
CDR3 protein: CASSPAGVGKETQYF; V gene: TRBV5-6
CDR3 protein: CSVATGTGFSEAFF; V gene: TRBV29-1
CDR3 protein: CASSQDEQTLNEKLFF; V gene: TRBV4-1
CDR3 protein: CASSDSLGEDTQYF; V gene: TRBV6-4
CDR3 protein: CSASVTPPGGRQPQHF; V gene: TRBV20-1
CDR3 protein: CATSRPGGGYTF; V gene: TRBV15
CDR3 protein: CASSLGSSLETQYF; V gene: TRBV11-2
CDR3 protein: CASMDPNTGELFF; V gene: TRBV30
CDR3 protein: CASSLALAPYEQYF; V gene: TRBV7-9
CDR3 protein: CASRGDYNEQFF; V gene: TRBV2